This T cell receptor (beta chain) was recorded in a study of T cell repertoires in cytomegalovirus infection. Study details: Newly reported HLA-C-restricted and thoroughly characterized HLA-B-restricted CMV epitopes were employed. Study results and limitations: Cumulative public TCR beta family frequency identified carriers of CMV plus the relevant HLA.

There are a few counts of this clonotype. Its antigen is as yet unknown. The CDR3 is 14 residues long. CDR1 is SEHNR, CDR2 FQNEAQ, per germline (reference sequence). J was trimmed by 1 base and V by 4 bases; bases with no gene match: 2. TCRdb independently ran MiXCR on the reads; one entry per CDR3 protein. Here the sample spans about 310,000 distinct CDR3 sequences, 20% to 25% being singletons. The sequencing used cultured PBMCs, collected from culture after CMV antigen stimulation. The source of this sequence is a human donor in good health (CMV status not recorded). Some clones in this sample may be carry-over from other donors' samples. The chain combines TRBV7-9 with TRBJ1-1; TRBD1 aligns across 8 bases. The CDR3 nucleotides read TGTGCCAGCAGCTCCAGGGGGCCGAACACTGAAGCTTTCTTT. Translating gives CASSSRGPNTEAFF. The full variable domain, with the rest looked up from reference TRBV7-9 and TRBJ1-1, is DTGVSQNPRHKITKRGQNVTFRCDPISEHNRLYWYRQTLGQGPEFLTYFQNEAQLEKSRLLSDRFSAERPKGSFSTLEIQRTEQGDSAMYLCASSSRGPNTEAFFGQGTRLTVV.